This entry lists 28 T cell receptor beta chains sequenced from one sample in a study of T cells after yellow fever vaccination. One entry per CDR3 protein, called by TCRdb with MiXCR from the 5' RACE reads. This sample has hundreds of thousands of distinct CDR3 sequences, with 6.2% found just once. This sample comprised PBMCs, obtained 5 days after the yellow fever booster vaccination. These receptors all come from a man aged 30 to 39 who received the YFV17D yellow fever vaccine.

This clonotype has a count of ten or more. This chain joins TRBV18 and TRBJ2-7, with a weak D call TRBD1 (6 bases). The V end was cut by 6 bases, the J end by 0 bases, with 12 bases between. Germline V lookup: CDR1 KGHSH, CDR2 LQKENI. The CDR3 is 14 residues long. CDR3 in amino acids: CASSPSRGSYEQYF. DNA of the CDR3: TGTGCCAGCTCCCCAAGCAGGGGCTCCTACGAGCAGTACTTC.

Only a few counts were recorded for this clonotype. The J gene is TRBJ2-1, the V gene TRBV7-9; the D gene is possibly TRBD2 (6 bases). The germline gives CDR1 SEHNR, CDR2 FQNEAQ (reference sequence). V was pared by 5 bases and J by 2 bases, with 19 bases between. The CDR3 contains 17 residues. CDR3 sequence: CASSPGASANTYNEQFF. DNA of the CDR3: TGTGCCAGCAGCCCTGGGGCTAGCGCCAACACCTACAATGAGCAGTTCTTC.

The chain is built from TRBV5-4 and TRBJ2-7, with 12 nucleotides matching TRBD1. This CDR3 contains 17 residues. Germline lookup yields CDR1 SGHNT and CDR2 YYREEE (reference sequence). V was clipped by 5 bases and J by 5 bases; unmatched bases: 14. CDR3 in DNA: TGTGCCAGCAGTCCACCGGAGGGACAGGGGGCTTTCGACGAGCAGTACTTC. Amino acids: CASSPPEGQGAFDEQYF.

V usage is TRBV7-9 and J usage is TRBJ2-3, with unresolved D. The CDR3 extends over 13 amino acids. The ends were cut back, 2 bases at V and 6 bases at J, with 9 bases in the middle. Germline V gene lookup returns CDR1 SEHNR and CDR2 FQNEAQ (reference sequence). CDR3 in DNA: TGTGCCAGCAGCTTACTCAGTCAGGATACGCAGTATTTT. Protein: CASSLLSQDTQYF.

The rearrangement joins TRBV20-1 to TRBJ2-7; 10 bases agree with TRBD2. The germline gives CDR1 DFQATT, CDR2 SNEGSKA (reference sequence). The CDR3 contains 14 residues. Trimming cost V 3 bases and J 5 bases; bases outside gene matches: 7. CDR3 protein: CSASSGTSVHEQYF. CDR3 coding DNA: TGCAGTGCTAGTTCCGGGACTAGCGTCCACGAGCAGTACTTC.

This clonotype was seen ten or more times. This chain joins TRBV20-1 and TRBJ1-1, with D possibly being TRBD1 (6 bases). CDR1 and CDR2 (germline): DFQATT, SNEGSKA (reference sequence). Trimming took off 3 bases at V and 6 bases at J, with 17 bases between the two ends. This CDR3 contains 14 residues. The CDR3, as DNA: TGCAGTGCTAGGTCTGGGTACAGGGCTGCTGAAGCTTTCTTT. It specifies CSARSGYRAAEAFF.

The chain joins TRBV20-1 to TRBJ2-3; D is undetermined. In germline, CDR1 is DFQATT, CDR2 SNEGSKA (reference sequence). The CDR3 consists of 13 residues. V was trimmed by 6 bases and J by 3 bases, leaving 13 bases between them. DNA for the CDR3: TGCAGTGCCCCAATTTGGGGTACAGATACGCAGTATTTT. This translates into CSAPIWGTDTQYF.

This clonotype was picked up many times. This rearrangement joins TRBV7-9 to TRBJ2-1, with 12 bases fitting TRBD2. Looked up from germline, CDR1 is SEHNR and CDR2 is FQNEAQ (reference sequence). The CDR3 has 13 residues. The trim removed 7 bases at V and 9 bases at J, leaving 4 bases unmatched. The CDR3 sequence is CASNLLAGGEQFF. The CDR3 region has the DNA TGTGCCAGCAACCTACTAGCGGGAGGTGAGCAGTTCTTC.

This clonotype showed up just a few times. The J gene is TRBJ1-3, the V gene TRBV5-1; a weak D match, TRBD1 (5 bases). The CDR3 length is 19 residues. V lost 2 bases to trimming and J lost 0 bases, with 21 bases between them. CDR1 is SGHRS, CDR2 YFSETQ, per germline. CDR3 region: CASSFNNHGGTSSGNTIYF. Here the CDR3 DNA reads TGCGCCAGCAGCTTCAATAATCATGGGGGGACTAGCTCTGGAAACACCATATATTTT.

CDR3 sequence (DNA): TGTGCCAGCAGTACTACCCGGGGAGCATATGGCTACACCTTC. This translates into CASSTTRGAYGYTF. V usage is TRBV28 and J usage is TRBJ1-2; unclear D gene. Germline V CDR1 and CDR2: MDHEN, SYDVKM. Trimming cost V 5 bases and J 5 bases, with 15 bases left between them. The CDR3 sequence is 14 residues long.

There are many counts of this clonotype. V is TRBV7-2 and J is TRBJ2-5; D possibly corresponds to TRBD1 (6 bases). The V end lost 1 base, the J end lost 5 bases, and 14 bases lay between the germline ends. Germline assignment: CDR1 SGHTA and CDR2 FQGNSA. There are 15 residues in the CDR3. The CDR3 nucleotides are TGTGCCAGCAGCTTAGGGCCCAACAGGGTGGAGACCCAGTACTTC. Its protein product is CASSLGPNRVETQYF. Full variable domain (rest looked up from reference TRBV7-2 and TRBJ2-5): GAGVSQSPSNKVTEKGKDVELRCDPISGHTALYWYRQSLGQGLEFLIYFQGNSAPDKSGLPSDRFSAERTGGSVSTLTIQRTQQEDSAVYLCASSLGPNRVETQYFGPGTRLLVL.

The V gene is TRBV18, the J gene TRBJ1-4; D unclear. This CDR3 has 15 residues. Trimming removed 0 bases from V and 0 bases from J, with 5 bases in between. The germline V gene has CDR1 KGHSH and CDR2 LQKENI. The CDR3 DNA follows: TGTGCCAGCTCACCACCGGCAGCAACTAATGAAAAACTGTTTTTT. It yields the protein CASSPPAATNEKLFF.

The chain couples TRBV4-3 to TRBJ2-1; 9 bases match TRBD1. Unmatched junction bases numbered 10, after V lost 6 bases and J lost 4 bases. CDR1 LGHNA and CDR2 YSLEER come from the germline V gene. The CDR3 spans 16 residues. The chain's CDR3 is CASSRGQGSSYNEQFF. In nucleotides, the CDR3 is TGCGCCAGCAGTCGGGGACAGGGAAGTTCTTACAATGAGCAGTTCTTC.

The J gene is TRBJ2-7, the V gene TRBV30; no clear D. The germline CDR1 and CDR2 sequences are GTSNPN and SVGIG (reference sequence). The CDR3 length is 12 residues. V lost 4 bases and J lost 0, with 7 bases in between. CDR3 in DNA: TGTGCCTGGAAAAGTTACTCCTACGAGCAGTACTTC. Encoded protein: CAWKSYSYEQYF.

In its sample, this clonotype was seen many times. The rearrangement links TRBV19 to TRBJ2-7, with TRBD1 matching 10 bases. This CDR3 spans 15 amino acids. With V trimmed by 5 bases and J by 1 base, 5 bases remained unmatched. Germline loops: CDR1 LNHDA, CDR2 SQIVND (reference sequence). The CDR3 region has the DNA TGTGCCAGTAGTGCCCCGGGACAGGGGTCCTACGAGCAGTACTTC. This sequence encodes CASSAPGQGSYEQYF.

This clonotype was detected many times. CDR3 coding DNA: TGTGCCACCAGTGATTTGGATACCGGGGAGCTGTTTTTT. This gives the protein CATSDLDTGELFF. The chain recombines TRBV24-1 with TRBJ2-2; D is ambiguous. Germline V gene data show CDR1 as KGHDR and CDR2 as SFDVKD. V lost 0 bases, J lost 5 bases, and 3 bases lay in between. This CDR3 is built from 13 residues.

V usage is TRBV11-2 and J usage is TRBJ2-7; D possibly corresponds to TRBD2 (5 bases). The V end lost 4 bases, the J end lost 2 bases, and 12 bases lay between the germline ends. Germline V gene sequence: CDR1 SGHAT, CDR2 FQNNGV. This CDR3 is built from 14 residues. In DNA form, the CDR3 reads TGTGCCAGCAGCTCAAACACCGGGACCTACGAGCAGTACTTC. Protein product: CASSSNTGTYEQYF.

This clonotype was detected many times. The V call is TRBV9, the J call TRBJ2-7; 8 bases fit TRBD1. CDR3 size: 19 residues. Germline V gene lookup returns CDR1 SGDLS and CDR2 YYNGEE. Trimming took 4 bases from V and 4 from J; bases not matched to a gene: 22. CDR3 sequence (DNA): TGTGCCAGCAGCATAGGGACAGGACGATCGGCGGGCCTCGGGTACGAGCAGTACTTC. Its translation is CASSIGTGRSAGLGYEQYF.

This clonotype occurred many times. The CDR3 protein is CASSFQGPGEAFF. DNA for the CDR3: TGTGCCAGCAGTTTTCAGGGGCCAGGGGAAGCTTTCTTT. The chain uses TRBV27 and TRBJ1-1; D perhaps matches TRBD1 (6 bases). The CDR3 is 13 residues long. Trimming cost V 3 bases and J 8 bases, with 13 bases left between them. Germline V lookup: CDR1 MNHEY, CDR2 SMNVEV (reference sequence).

This clonotype was recorded a few times. The genes are TRBV6-5 and TRBJ2-1; D ambiguous. Between the trimmed V and J ends, which lost 2 bases and 8 bases, there was a span of 13 bases. This CDR3 region has 14 residues. Germline V gene lookup returns CDR1 MNHEY and CDR2 SVGAGI. In nucleotides, the CDR3 is TGTGCCAGCAGTTACCGACTCGCTGGGCATGAGCAGTTCTTC. Encoded protein: CASSYRLAGHEQFF.

This clonotype has at least ten counts. This rearrangement joins TRBV20-1 to TRBJ2-7; 7 nucleotides line up with TRBD1. CDR3 length: 14 residues. Trimming at V came to 5 bases and at J to 3 bases, leaving 10 bases not matched to a gene. Germline lookup yields CDR1 DFQATT and CDR2 SNEGSKA (reference sequence). The DNA for the CDR3 is TGCAGTGCTCCATCGGGGACAGCCAACTACGAGCAGTACTTC. Translation gives CSAPSGTANYEQYF.

CDR3 sequence: CASSRDSLYEQYF. DNA of the CDR3: TGTGCCAGCAGTCGGGACAGCCTATACGAGCAGTACTTC. This chain links TRBV6-1 with TRBJ2-7; 7 nucleotides match TRBD1. With V trimmed by 5 bases and J by 4 bases, 5 bases remained unmatched. CDR1 is MNHNS and CDR2 is SASEGT in the germline V gene. The CDR3 spans 13 residues.

This clonotype came up many times. This chain uses TRBV29-1 with TRBJ2-5; D perhaps matches TRBD2 (8 bases). Germline CDR1 and CDR2: SQVTM and ANQGSEA. This CDR3 comprises 14 residues. Trimming removed 8 bases from V and 4 bases from J, with 20 bases in between. The CDR3: CSLRGQRETETQYF. The CDR3 DNA reads as TGCAGCTTAAGGGGGCAGCGGGAGACAGAGACCCAGTACTTC.

This clonotype was picked up many times. This chain joins TRBV7-6 and TRBJ2-3; a possible D gene is TRBD2 (7 bases). Germline CDR1 is SGHVS and CDR2 is FNYEAQ. The CDR3 runs 16 residues. Trimming stripped 3 bases from V and 8 bases from J, with 21 bases between. This CDR3 reads CASSFSLAAGGGTQYF. As DNA, the CDR3 is TGTGCCAGCAGCTTTAGTCTAGCGGCCGGAGGGGGTACGCAGTATTTT.

This clonotype was picked up many times. This chain links TRBV6-1 with TRBJ2-7, with TRBD2 identical over 8 bases. Germline CDR1 and CDR2: MNHNS and SASEGT. Trimming at V came to 6 bases and at J to 6 bases, leaving 10 bases not matched to a gene. This CDR3 is 14 amino acids long. The CDR3 is CASRRGGRFPEQYF. The DNA of the CDR3 is TGTGCCAGCAGAAGAGGCGGGAGGTTCCCCGAGCAGTACTTC.

This sequence joins TRBV6-5 and TRBJ2-7; the D gene is possibly TRBD1 (5 bases). The germline V gene encodes CDR1 MNHEY and CDR2 SVGAGI. CDR3 length: 14 amino acids. The germline V and J ends were trimmed by 2 bases and 5 bases, with 13 bases remaining between them. The CDR3 nucleotides are TGTGCCAGCAGTTACACAACAGGTAACCACGAGCAGTACTTC. Residues: CASSYTTGNHEQYF.

V is TRBV20-1 and J is TRBJ2-5; D assignment may be TRBD1 or TRBD2 (5 bases each). This CDR3 has 14 residues. Trimming cost V 1 base and J 1 base, with 10 bases left between them. Germline V gene sequence: CDR1 DFQATT, CDR2 SNEGSKA (reference sequence). This chain's CDR3 is CSARAGGGQETQYF. The CDR3 DNA reads TGCAGTGCTAGAGCCGGTGGGGGCCAAGAGACCCAGTACTTC.

The sample holds many counts of this clonotype. The V call is TRBV6-5, the J call TRBJ1-5; D gene ambiguous. V gave up 4 bases and J gave up 9 bases, with 13 bases separating them. Per germline, CDR1 MNHEY and CDR2 SVGAGI. The CDR3 contains 13 residues. The CDR3 DNA follows: TGTGCCAGCAGTTTGGCCGGCCTAGGGCCCCAGCATTTT. This codes for CASSLAGLGPQHF.